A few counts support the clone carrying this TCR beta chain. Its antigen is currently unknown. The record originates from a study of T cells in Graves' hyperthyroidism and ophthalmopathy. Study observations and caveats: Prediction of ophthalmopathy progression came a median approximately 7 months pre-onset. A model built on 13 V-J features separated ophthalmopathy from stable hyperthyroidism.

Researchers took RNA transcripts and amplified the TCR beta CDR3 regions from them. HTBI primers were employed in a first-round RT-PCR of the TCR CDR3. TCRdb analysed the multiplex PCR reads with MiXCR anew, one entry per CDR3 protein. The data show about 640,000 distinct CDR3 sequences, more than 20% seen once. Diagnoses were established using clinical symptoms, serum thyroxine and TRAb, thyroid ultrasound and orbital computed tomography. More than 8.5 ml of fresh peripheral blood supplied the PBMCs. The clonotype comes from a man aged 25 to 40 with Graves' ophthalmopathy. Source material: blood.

Written as DNA, the CDR3 is TGTGCCAGCTCGCTAGGAACAACAGGGGGGTACCAAGAGACCCAGTACTTC. It specifies CASSLGTTGGYQETQYF. The rearrangement joins TRBV18 to TRBJ2-5; 8 bases map to TRBD1. Germline loops: CDR1 KGHSH, CDR2 LQKENI. Trimming cost V 6 bases and J 0 bases; bases outside gene matches: 12. The length of the CDR3 is 17 residues. The full variable domain, with the rest looked up from reference TRBV18 and TRBJ2-5, is NAGVMQNPRHLVRRRGQEARLRCSPMKGHSHVYWYRQLPEEGLKFMVYLQKENIIDESGMPKERFSAEFPKEGPSILRIQQVVRGDSAAYFCASSLGTTGGYQETQYFGPGTRLLVL.